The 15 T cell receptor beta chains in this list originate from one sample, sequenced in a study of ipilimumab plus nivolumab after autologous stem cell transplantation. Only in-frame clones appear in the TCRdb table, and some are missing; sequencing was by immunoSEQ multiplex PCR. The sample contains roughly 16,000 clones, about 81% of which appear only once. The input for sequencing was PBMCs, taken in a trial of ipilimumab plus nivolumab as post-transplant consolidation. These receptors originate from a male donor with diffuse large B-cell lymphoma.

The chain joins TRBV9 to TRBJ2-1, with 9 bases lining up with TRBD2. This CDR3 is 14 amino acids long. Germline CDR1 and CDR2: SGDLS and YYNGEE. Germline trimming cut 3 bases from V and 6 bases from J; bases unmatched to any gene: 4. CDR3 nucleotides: TGTGCCAGCAGCGGCGGGGGGGCCGTCAATGAGCAGTTCTTC. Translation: CASSGGGAVNEQFF.

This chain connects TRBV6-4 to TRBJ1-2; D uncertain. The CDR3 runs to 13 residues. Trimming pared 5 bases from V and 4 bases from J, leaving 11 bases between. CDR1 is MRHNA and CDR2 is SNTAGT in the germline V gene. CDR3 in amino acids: CASSYLGSYGYTF. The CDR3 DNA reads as TGTGCCAGCAGTTACCTAGGGTCCTATGGCTACACCTTC.

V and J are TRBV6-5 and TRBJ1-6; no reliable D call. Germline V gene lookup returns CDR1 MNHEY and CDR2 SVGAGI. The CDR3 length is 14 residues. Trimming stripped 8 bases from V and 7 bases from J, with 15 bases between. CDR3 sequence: CASLLTRKNSPLHF. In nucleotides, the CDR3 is TGTGCCAGCCTCCTGACAAGGAAAAATTCACCCCTCCACTTT.

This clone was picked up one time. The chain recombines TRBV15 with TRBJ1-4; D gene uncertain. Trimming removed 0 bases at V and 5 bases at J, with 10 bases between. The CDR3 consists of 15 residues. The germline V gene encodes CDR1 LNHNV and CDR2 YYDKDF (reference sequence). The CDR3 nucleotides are TGTGCCACCAGCAGAGACAGGCCGGTCAATGAAAAACTGTTTTTT. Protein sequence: CATSRDRPVNEKLFF.

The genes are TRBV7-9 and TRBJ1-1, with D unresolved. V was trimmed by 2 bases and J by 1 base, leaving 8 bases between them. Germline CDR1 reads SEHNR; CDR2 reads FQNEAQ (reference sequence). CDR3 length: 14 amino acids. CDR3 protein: CASSLTNPNTEAFF. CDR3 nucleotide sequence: TGTGCCAGCAGCTTAACTAATCCGAACACTGAAGCTTTCTTT.

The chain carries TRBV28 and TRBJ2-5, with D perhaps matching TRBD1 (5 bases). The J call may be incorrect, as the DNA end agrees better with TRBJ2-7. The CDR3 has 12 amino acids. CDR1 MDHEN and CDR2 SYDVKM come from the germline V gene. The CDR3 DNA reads TGTGCCAGCAGCCTCGACAGTTACGAGCAGTACTTC. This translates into CASSLDSYEQYF.

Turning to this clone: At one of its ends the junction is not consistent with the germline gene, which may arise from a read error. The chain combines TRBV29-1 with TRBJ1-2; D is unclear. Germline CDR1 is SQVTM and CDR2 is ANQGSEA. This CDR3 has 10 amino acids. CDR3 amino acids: CSVEDPAIAF. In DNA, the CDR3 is TGCAGCGTTGAAGATCCGGCAATCGCCTTC.

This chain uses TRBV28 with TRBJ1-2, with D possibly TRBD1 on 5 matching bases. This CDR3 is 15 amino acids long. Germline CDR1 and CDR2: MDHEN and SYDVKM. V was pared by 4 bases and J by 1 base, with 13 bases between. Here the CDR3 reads CASSSRDGNNYGYTF. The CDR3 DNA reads TGTGCCAGCAGTTCTAGGGACGGGAATAACTATGGCTACACCTTC.

The CDR3 here is CASSLEARGYNEQFF. The CDR3 bases are TGTGCCAGCAGCTTAGAGGCCAGAGGGTACAATGAGCAGTTCTTC. The genes are TRBV11-1 and TRBJ2-1, with D perhaps TRBD2 (5 bases). The length of the CDR3 is 15 residues. Germline lookup yields CDR1 SGHAT and CDR2 FQDESV (reference sequence). V dropped 1 base and J dropped 4 bases, with 11 bases sitting between them.

The CDR3 DNA sequence: TGTGCCAGCAGTCCCCCCAGTGACCTCGGACTAGCGGGGGCCACAGATACGCAGTATTTT. Amino acid sequence: CASSPPSDLGLAGATDTQYF. This rearrangement joins TRBV28 to TRBJ2-3, with TRBD2 matching over 13 bases. This CDR3 spans 20 amino acids. J was trimmed by 2 bases and V by 5 bases; bases with no gene match: 16. Germline values: CDR1 MDHEN, CDR2 SYDVKM.

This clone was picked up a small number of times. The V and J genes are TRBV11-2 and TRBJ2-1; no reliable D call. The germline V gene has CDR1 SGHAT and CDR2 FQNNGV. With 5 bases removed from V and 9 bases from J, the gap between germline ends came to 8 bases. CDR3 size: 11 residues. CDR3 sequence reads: CASSPYGEQFF. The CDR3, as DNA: TGTGCCAGCAGCCCCTACGGTGAGCAGTTCTTC.

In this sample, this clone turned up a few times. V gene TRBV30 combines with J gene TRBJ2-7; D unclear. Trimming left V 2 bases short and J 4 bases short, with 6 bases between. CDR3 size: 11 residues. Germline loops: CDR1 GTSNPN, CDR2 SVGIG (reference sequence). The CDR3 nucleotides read TGTGCCTGGAGTCACGAATACGAGCAGTACTTC. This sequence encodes CAWSHEYEQYF.

CDR3 in amino acids: CASSSDRYGYTF. DNA of the CDR3: TGTGCCAGCAGCTCCGACAGATATGGCTACACCTTC. The chain links TRBV7-2 to TRBJ1-2; the D gene is possibly TRBD1 (5 bases). Germline lookup yields CDR1 SGHTA and CDR2 FQGNSA. The germline V and J ends were trimmed by 4 bases and 5 bases, with 8 bases remaining between them. The CDR3 loop spans 12 amino acids.

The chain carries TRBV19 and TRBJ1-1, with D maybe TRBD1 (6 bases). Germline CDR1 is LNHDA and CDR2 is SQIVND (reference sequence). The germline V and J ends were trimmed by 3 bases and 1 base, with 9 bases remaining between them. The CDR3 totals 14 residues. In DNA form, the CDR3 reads TGTGCCAGTAGTATGAGGGGGGGGAACACTGAAGCTTTCTTT. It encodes CASSMRGGNTEAFF.

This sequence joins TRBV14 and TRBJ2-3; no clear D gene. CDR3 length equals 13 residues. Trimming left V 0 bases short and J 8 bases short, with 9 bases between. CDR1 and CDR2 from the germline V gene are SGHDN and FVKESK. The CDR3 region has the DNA TGTGCCAGCAGCCAAGACTTGGAAGGTACGCAGTATTTT. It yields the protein CASSQDLEGTQYF.